This T cell receptor beta chain comes out of a study of cytomegalovirus exposure and HLA in healthy donors. General study results and limits: Later genetic work tied a missense DCLRE1C variant to beta-chain V and J trimming. Sequencing probably produced one cluster of sequence variants that were highly shared. Researchers counted 180 or so TCR beta chains as cytomegalovirus-associated.

With regard to this clone: Antigen: not known.

This CDR3 spans 14 amino acids. V lost 0 bases and J 3 bases, leaving 10 bases between the germline ends. Looked up from germline, CDR1 is SGHRS and CDR2 is YFSETQ. The study ran its PCR with 60 Vbeta and 13 Jbeta primers. Clones were sequenced by immunoSEQ multiplex PCR, and TCRdb holds only the in-frame ones, with some missing. The repertoire holds around 100,000 clones, with less than 80% as singletons. The sequenced sample was PBMCs. The clonotype comes from a woman between 35 and 50 years old in good health and CMV-seropositive. V and J are TRBV5-1 and TRBJ2-7; TRBD2 might be the D (5 bases). The DNA of the CDR3 is TGCGCCAGCAGCTTGGTTGCCGGGAACTACGAGCAGTACTTC. Encoded protein: CASSLVAGNYEQYF.